This record looks at one T cell receptor beta chain sequence and its context. The table lists this clonotype with a few counts. What this receptor recognizes is not known. It has no much larger one-base neighbor in the sample; base qualities were not kept. The data stem from a study of T-cell memory formation after mild COVID-19 (dated by TCRdb to the early 2020s). Context from the whole study: TCR sequence clusters from the two donors were found to be largely donor specific. In two donors, T-cell clones that expanded and contracted after mild COVID-19 were tracked by sequencing TCRalpha and TCRbeta repertoires over time. The cohort was made up of two young adult volunteers, one female and one male, who were previously healthy. Here is what the overall study found, with its caveats: Some responding clones were detected in pre-infection memory, suggesting pre-existing cross-reactive memory T cells joined the SARS-CoV-2 response. Only two mild cases were covered in the study, and larger cohorts including severe cases with pre-infection samples were considered necessary. Balanced CD4/CD8 phenotypes were observed for clones contracting from day 15 to 85, whereas a bias towards CD4+ was observed for a second wave of clones expanding from day 15 to 37. SARS-CoV-2 specificity of the second-wave clones peaking on day 37 was not confirmed. Contracting CD4+ clones were located mainly in the CM and EM memory subsets, whereas CD8+ clones were found to be enriched in EMRA.

Ficoll-Paque density gradient centrifugation was the method used to isolate PBMCs. TCRdb records Illumina NovaSeq 6000 as the sequencer. cDNA libraries for TCRalpha and TCRbeta were prepared by 5'RACE using constant-segment primers, with sample barcodes and unique molecular identifiers added. RNA was extracted from every sample with Trizol reagent. The libraries were amplified in two PCR steps, and the second step added a second sample barcode and Illumina TruSeq adapters. The libraries were sequenced on an Illumina NovaSeq using 2 x 150 bp paired-end reads. As for how the authors treated the data: Reads were demultiplexed and collapsed into UMI-guided consensus sequences with migec v1.2.7. Using mixcr v2.1.11, UMI consensuses were aligned to TRA and TRB V and J templates and then assembled into clonotypes. Clonotypes were classified as expanded or contracted when called significant by both edgeR and NoisET, with noise models trained on biological replicates. For edgeR calls, a false discovery rate-adjusted p below 0.01 and a log2 fold-change threshold of 1 were applied. As an exploratory analysis of dynamics, PCA with hierarchical clustering was applied to max-normalized trajectories of the 1000 most abundant clonotypes. The CD4 or CD8 phenotype of responding clones was assigned using the separately sequenced CD4+ and CD8+ repertoires. TCRdb reprocessing: public reads trimmed at Q25 with fastp, clones called with MiXCR, in-frame beta chains kept. Every entry covers one CDR3 protein and lists the most common genes and DNA from its rows. These V and J calls rely on TCRdb rather than the paper's analysis. The table for this sample lists roughly 280,000 distinct CDR3 sequences; roughly 8.2% of them were counted only once. The ten largest account for about 20% of the sample.

For this chain, trimming is 4 bases at the V end and 3 bases at the J end, and the number of junction bases without a gene match is 14. In the germline V gene (reference sequence), CDR1 corresponds to SEHNR and CDR2 to FQNEAQ. The CDR3 holds 17 amino acids from the cysteine to the phenylalanine. CDR3 DNA is the only sequence kept; it has 51 bases, read in frame from the first base. The sequence links TRBV7-9 to TRBJ1-1, with 7 junctional bases fitting TRBD1. The specimen was PBMCs or a T cell subset sorted from them (not recorded which). This TCR was sampled from a man aged 18 to 35 who had mild COVID-19 (a few samples of this study predate the infection). The sample titles of this study are shuffled in the database, so cell type and time point are left out; the donor was told from shared clones. CDR3 sequence: CASSYPTGGTVDTEAFF. The nucleotide sequence is TGTGCCAGCAGCTATCCGACCGGAGGGACAGTTGACACTGAAGCTTTCTTT.